These 15 T cell receptor beta chains were all obtained from the same sample, sequenced in a study of blood T cell repertoires in COVID-19. Clones were sequenced by immunoSEQ multiplex PCR, and TCRdb holds only the in-frame ones, with some missing. Of over 60,000 clones in the sample, around 77% are singletons; the top ten hold about 20%. The specimen was peripheral blood. The receptors were sampled from a man older than 75 with active or convalescent COVID-19.

This clone was recorded a few times. The chain employs TRBV5-4 and TRBJ2-1, with D maybe TRBD2 (6 bases). CDR1 and CDR2 from the germline V gene are SGHNT and YYREEE (reference sequence). The germline V and J ends were trimmed by 0 bases and 8 bases, with 15 bases remaining between them. The CDR3 length is 15 residues. The CDR3 protein is CASSLEAGTGDEQFF. Written as DNA, the CDR3 is TGTGCCAGCAGCTTGGAGGCCGGGACGGGGGATGAGCAGTTCTTC.

The chain recombines TRBV5-1 with TRBJ2-1, with 9 bases lining up with TRBD1. The germline V gene encodes CDR1 SGHRS and CDR2 YFSETQ. The CDR3 extends over 15 amino acids. Trimming took 0 bases from V and 7 from J; bases not matched to a gene: 5. DNA of the CDR3: TGCGCCAGCAGCTTGGCCGGGACAGGGTTGAATGAGCAGTTCTTC. This encodes CASSLAGTGLNEQFF.

The genes are TRBV25-1 and TRBJ1-4; possibly TRBD1 for D (6 bases). Germline lookup yields CDR1 MGHDK and CDR2 SYGVNS. The CDR3 is made up of 11 amino acids. V was shortened by 5 bases and J by 12 bases, with 10 bases between the two germline ends. CDR3 sequence reads: CASSIGTQLFF. CDR3 bases: TGTGCCAGCAGTATCGGGACACAACTGTTTTTT.

This clone appeared a few times. The chain carries TRBV18 and TRBJ2-2; 7 bases map to TRBD1. Germline-derived CDR1 and CDR2 are KGHSH and LQKENI. CDR3 length equals 16 residues. V lost 4 bases and J lost 3; bases outside the gene matches: 8. CDR3 protein: CASSRNRGSDTGELFF. CDR3 in DNA: TGTGCCAGCTCACGAAACAGGGGATCTGACACCGGGGAGCTGTTTTTT.

This chain connects TRBV19 to TRBJ1-1; the D is unclear. V was clipped by 7 bases and J by 0 bases, with 18 bases between them. CDR1 LNHDA and CDR2 SQIVND come from the germline V gene (reference sequence). This CDR3 spans 16 amino acids. In nucleotides, the CDR3 is TGTGCCAGTAAAATTTCGGCGGCAGTCATGAACACTGAAGCTTTCTTT. Its protein product is CASKISAAVMNTEAFF.

V gene TRBV5-4 combines with J gene TRBJ2-4, with TRBD1 identical over 10 bases. This CDR3 spans 17 amino acids. CDR1 and CDR2 (germline): SGHNT, YYREEE (reference sequence). V was pared by 0 bases and J by 7 bases, with 10 bases of the junction left unmatched. In nucleotides, the CDR3 is TGTGCCAGCAGCTTGGCGGGACAGGGGACCCGCGGGAACATTCAGTACTTC. Translating gives CASSLAGQGTRGNIQYF.

The V gene is TRBV15, the J gene TRBJ1-1; unclear D gene. Germline CDR1 reads LNHNV; CDR2 reads YYDKDF (reference sequence). The CDR3 runs to 13 residues. The V and J ends lost 4 bases and 4 bases respectively, with 10 bases between them. CDR3 DNA sequence: TGTGCCACCAGCACCCCTCGGGGCACTGAAGCTTTCTTT. Translation: CATSTPRGTEAFF. The whole variable domain, filled in from reference TRBV15 and TRBJ1-1, reads DAMVIQNPRYQVTQFGKPVTLSCSQTLNHNVMYWYQQKSSQAPKLLFHYYDKDFNNEADTPDNFQSRRPNTSFCFLDIRSPGLGDTAMYLCATSTPRGTEAFFGQGTRLTVV.

V and J are TRBV7-2 and TRBJ1-1, with 9 bases identical to TRBD1. Germline V lookup: CDR1 SGHTA, CDR2 FQGNSA. The V gene end was trimmed by 5 bases and the J gene end by 4 bases; junction bases not matched to a gene: 5. This CDR3 region has 14 residues. CDR3 DNA: TGTGCCAGCAGCCCAGGACAGGGGAGCACTGAAGCTTTCTTT. It translates to CASSPGQGSTEAFF.

The chain has TRBV6-2 or TRBV6-3 and TRBJ1-2, with D unclear. Germline V gene sequence: CDR1 MNHEY, CDR2 SVGEGT. CDR3 size: 14 residues. The V end was cut by 5 bases, the J end by 0 bases, with 10 bases between. The CDR3 protein is CASSKIIPNYGYTF. The DNA for the CDR3 is TGTGCCAGCAGTAAAATAATTCCTAACTATGGCTACACCTTC.

The rearrangement joins TRBV24-1 to TRBJ1-5; D not certain. Germline CDR1 is KGHDR and CDR2 is SFDVKD. The CDR3 sequence is 13 residues long. Trimming removed 0 bases at V and 4 bases at J, with 3 bases between. CDR3 region: CATSDLPNQPQHF. The CDR3 nucleotides are TGTGCCACCAGTGATTTGCCTAATCAGCCCCAGCATTTT.

The chain uses TRBV5-1 and TRBJ2-7, with 11 bases that match TRBD2. This CDR3 region has 14 residues. V shed 4 bases and J 10 bases; nucleotides not matched to a gene: 10. From germline, CDR1 is SGHRS and CDR2 YFSETQ. The CDR3 here is CASSGPGTSGSQYF. The CDR3 DNA reads TGCGCCAGCAGCGGCCCCGGGACTAGCGGATCACAGTACTTC. The complete variable domain, with remaining parts taken from reference TRBV5-1 and TRBJ2-7, reads KAGVTQTPRYLIKTRGQQVTLSCSPISGHRSVSWYQQTPGQGLQFLFEYFSETQRNKGNFPGRFSGRQFSNSRSEMNVSTLELGDSALYLCASSGPGTSGSQYFGPGTRLTVT.

This sequence joins TRBV2 and TRBJ1-5; unclear D gene. The germline gives CDR1 SNHLY, CDR2 FYNNEI. The CDR3 is 13 residues long. V was pared by 4 bases and J by 15 bases, with 19 bases between. The CDR3 bases are TGTGCCAGCAGTGCTTTCGAGGGTCTGCGCGGGCATTTT. Translated, it gives CASSAFEGLRGHF.

V usage is TRBV9 and J usage is TRBJ2-5; 13 bases line up with TRBD2. The CDR3 totals 16 residues. CDR1 and CDR2 from the germline V gene are SGDLS and YYNGEE. V was pared by 2 bases and J by 4 bases, with 5 bases of the junction left unmatched. The CDR3 here is CASSVQGLAGPETQYF. Here the CDR3 DNA reads TGTGCCAGCAGCGTCCAGGGACTAGCGGGGCCAGAGACCCAGTACTTC.

V is TRBV29-1 and J is TRBJ2-4, with 14 nucleotides matching TRBD2. Losses at the gene ends were 1 base for V and 5 bases for J; bases not matched to a gene: 4. In germline, CDR1 is SQVTM, CDR2 ANQGSEA. The length of the CDR3 is 16 residues. This CDR3 is CSVEGGGLAGENIQYF. CDR3 DNA sequence: TGCAGCGTTGAAGGTGGGGGACTAGCGGGGGAAAACATTCAGTACTTC.

The chain links TRBV29-1 to TRBJ2-3, with a weak D call TRBD2 (6 bases). The CDR3 is 12 residues long. Germline V gene lookup returns CDR1 SQVTM and CDR2 ANQGSEA. V lost 4 bases to trimming and J lost 4 bases, with 9 bases between them. The CDR3 bases are TGCAGCGTTGCCAGGGAGGCAGATACGCAGTATTTT. Amino acids: CSVAREADTQYF.